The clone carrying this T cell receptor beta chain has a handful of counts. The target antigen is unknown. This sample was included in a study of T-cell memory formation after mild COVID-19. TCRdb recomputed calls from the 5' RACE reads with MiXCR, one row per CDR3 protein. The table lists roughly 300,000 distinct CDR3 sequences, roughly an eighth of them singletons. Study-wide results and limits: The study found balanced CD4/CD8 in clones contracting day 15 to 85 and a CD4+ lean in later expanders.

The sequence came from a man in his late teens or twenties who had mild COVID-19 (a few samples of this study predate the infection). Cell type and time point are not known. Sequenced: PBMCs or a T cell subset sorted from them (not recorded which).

The CDR3 region is CASSLIWSGGPGYEQFF. The CDR3 DNA reads TGTGCCAGCAGCTTGATATGGTCGGGGGGGCCGGGCTATGAGCAGTTCTTC. The chain couples TRBV7-9 to TRBJ2-1, with TRBD2 identical over 8 bases. The germline V gene encodes CDR1 SEHNR and CDR2 FQNEAQ (reference sequence). The CDR3 has 17 amino acids. V gave up 3 bases and J gave up 8 bases; unmatched junction bases: 15.